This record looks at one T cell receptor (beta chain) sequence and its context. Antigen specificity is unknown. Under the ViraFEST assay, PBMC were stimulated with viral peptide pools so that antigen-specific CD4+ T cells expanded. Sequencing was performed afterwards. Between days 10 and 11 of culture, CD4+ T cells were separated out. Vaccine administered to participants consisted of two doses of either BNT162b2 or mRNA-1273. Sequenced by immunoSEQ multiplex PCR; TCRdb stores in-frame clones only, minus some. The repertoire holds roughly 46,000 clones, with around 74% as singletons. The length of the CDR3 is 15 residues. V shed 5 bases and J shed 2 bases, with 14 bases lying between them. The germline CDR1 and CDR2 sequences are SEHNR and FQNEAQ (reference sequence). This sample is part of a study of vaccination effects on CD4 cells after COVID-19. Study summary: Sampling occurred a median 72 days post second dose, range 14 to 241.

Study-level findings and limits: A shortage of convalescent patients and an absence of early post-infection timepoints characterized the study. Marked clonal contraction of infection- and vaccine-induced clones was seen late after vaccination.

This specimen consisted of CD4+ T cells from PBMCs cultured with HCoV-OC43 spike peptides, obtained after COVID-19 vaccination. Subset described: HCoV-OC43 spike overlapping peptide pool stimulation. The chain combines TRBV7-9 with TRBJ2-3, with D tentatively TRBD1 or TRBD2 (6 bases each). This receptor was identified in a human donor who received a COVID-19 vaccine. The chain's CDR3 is CASSRTRGLTDTQYF. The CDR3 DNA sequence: TGTGCCAGCAGCCGAACCCGGGGGCTCACAGATACGCAGTATTTT.